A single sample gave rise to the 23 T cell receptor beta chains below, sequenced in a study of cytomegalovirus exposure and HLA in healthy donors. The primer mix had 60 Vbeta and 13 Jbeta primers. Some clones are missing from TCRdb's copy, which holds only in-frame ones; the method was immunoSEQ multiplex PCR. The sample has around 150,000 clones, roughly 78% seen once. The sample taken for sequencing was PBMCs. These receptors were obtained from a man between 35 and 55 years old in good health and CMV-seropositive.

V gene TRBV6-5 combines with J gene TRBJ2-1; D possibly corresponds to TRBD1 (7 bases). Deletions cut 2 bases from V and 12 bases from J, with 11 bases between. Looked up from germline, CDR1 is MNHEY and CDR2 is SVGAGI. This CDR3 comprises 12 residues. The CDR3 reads CASSYPQGGQFF. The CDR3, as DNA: TGTGCCAGCAGTTACCCCCAGGGGGGGCAGTTCTTC.

The CDR3 DNA is TGTGCCTGGAGGTTACAGACAGGGATAGGTTTCTTT. Protein: CAWRLQTGIGFF. The chain links TRBV30 to TRBJ1-1; 7 nucleotides line up with TRBD1. The CDR3 contains 12 residues. Germline V CDR1 and CDR2: GTSNPN, SVGIG (reference sequence). The ends lost 3 bases at V and 13 bases at J; junction bases unmatched: 11.

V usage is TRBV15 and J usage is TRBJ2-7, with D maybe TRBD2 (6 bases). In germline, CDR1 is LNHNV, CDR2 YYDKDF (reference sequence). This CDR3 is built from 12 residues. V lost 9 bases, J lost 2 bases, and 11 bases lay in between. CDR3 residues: CATGTSTYEQYF. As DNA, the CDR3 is TGTGCCACAGGGACTTCCACCTACGAGCAGTACTTC.

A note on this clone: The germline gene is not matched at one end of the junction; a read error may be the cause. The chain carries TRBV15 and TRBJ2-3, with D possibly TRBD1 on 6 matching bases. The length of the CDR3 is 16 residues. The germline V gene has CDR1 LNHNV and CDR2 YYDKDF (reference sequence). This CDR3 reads CATSRDQQGSGDTQYF. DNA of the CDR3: TGCGCCACCAGCAGAGACCAACAGGGTTCGGGAGATACGCAGTATTTT.

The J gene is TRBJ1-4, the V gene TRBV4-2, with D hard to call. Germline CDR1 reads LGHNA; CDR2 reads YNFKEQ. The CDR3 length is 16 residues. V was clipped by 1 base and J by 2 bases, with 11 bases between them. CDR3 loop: CASSQGPVGTNEKLFF. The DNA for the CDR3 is TGTGCCAGCAGCCAAGGTCCAGTGGGCACTAATGAAAAACTGTTTTTT.

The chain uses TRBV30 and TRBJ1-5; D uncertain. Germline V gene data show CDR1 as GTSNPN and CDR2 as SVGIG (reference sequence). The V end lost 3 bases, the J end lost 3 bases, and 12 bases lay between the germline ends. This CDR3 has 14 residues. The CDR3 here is CAWSGGTHNQPQHF. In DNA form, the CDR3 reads TGTGCCTGGAGCGGCGGAACCCACAATCAGCCCCAGCATTTT.

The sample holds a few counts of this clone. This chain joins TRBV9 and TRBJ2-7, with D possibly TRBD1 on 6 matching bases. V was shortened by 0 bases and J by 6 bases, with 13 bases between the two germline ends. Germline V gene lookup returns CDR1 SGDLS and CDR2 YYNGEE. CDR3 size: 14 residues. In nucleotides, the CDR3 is TGTGCCAGCAGCGTAGCCACGACAGGAATCGAGCAGTACTTC. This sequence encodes CASSVATTGIEQYF.

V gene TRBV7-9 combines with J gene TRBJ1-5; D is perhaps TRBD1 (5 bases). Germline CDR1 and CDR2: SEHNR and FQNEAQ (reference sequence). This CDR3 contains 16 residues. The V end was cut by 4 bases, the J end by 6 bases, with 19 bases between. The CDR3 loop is CASSSSERRAGQPQHF. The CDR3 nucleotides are TGTGCCAGCAGCTCCTCCGAGCGCAGGGCTGGTCAGCCCCAGCATTTT.

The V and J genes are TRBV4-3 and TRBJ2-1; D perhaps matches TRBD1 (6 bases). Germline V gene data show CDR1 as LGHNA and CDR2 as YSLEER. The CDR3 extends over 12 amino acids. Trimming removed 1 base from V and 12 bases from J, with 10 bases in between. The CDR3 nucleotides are TGCGCCAGCAGCCAAGCGGGACAAGGGCAGTTCTTC. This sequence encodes CASSQAGQGQFF.

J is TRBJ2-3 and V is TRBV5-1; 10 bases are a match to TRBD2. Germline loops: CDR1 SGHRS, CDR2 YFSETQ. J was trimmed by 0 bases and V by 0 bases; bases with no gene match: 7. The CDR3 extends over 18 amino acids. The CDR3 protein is CASSLGLAGASSTDTQYF. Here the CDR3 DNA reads TGCGCCAGCAGCTTGGGGCTAGCGGGGGCCTCTAGCACAGATACGCAGTATTTT.

CDR3 in DNA: TGTGCCAGCAGCTTAGTAGTGACTAGCGGGGCGGAGACCCAGTACTTC. It codes for CASSLVVTSGAETQYF. The chain links TRBV7-6 to TRBJ2-5; 11 bases are shared with TRBD2. The trim removed 1 base at V and 5 bases at J, leaving 6 bases unmatched. Germline CDR1 SGHVS, CDR2 FNYEAQ. This CDR3 is built from 16 residues.

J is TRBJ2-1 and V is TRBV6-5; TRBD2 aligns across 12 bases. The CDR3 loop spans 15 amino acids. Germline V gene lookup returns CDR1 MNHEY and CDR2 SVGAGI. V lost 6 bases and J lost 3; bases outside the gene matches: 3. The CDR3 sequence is CASSLAGGLYNEQFF. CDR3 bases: TGTGCCAGCAGCCTAGCGGGGGGGCTCTACAATGAGCAGTTCTTC.

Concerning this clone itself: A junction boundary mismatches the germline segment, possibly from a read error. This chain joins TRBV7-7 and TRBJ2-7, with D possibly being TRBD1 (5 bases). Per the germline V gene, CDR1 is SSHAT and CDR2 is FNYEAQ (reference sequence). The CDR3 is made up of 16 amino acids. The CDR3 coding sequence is TGTGCTAGCAGCTTAGGACCGGACAAAAGCTCCTACGAGCAGTACTTC. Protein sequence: CASSLGPDKSSYEQYF.

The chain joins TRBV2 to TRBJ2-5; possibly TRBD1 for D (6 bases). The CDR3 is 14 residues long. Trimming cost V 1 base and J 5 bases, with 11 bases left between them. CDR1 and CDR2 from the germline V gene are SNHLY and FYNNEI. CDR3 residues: CASSEGYRAETQYF. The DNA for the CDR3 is TGTGCCAGCAGTGAAGGTTACAGGGCGGAGACCCAGTACTTC.

The CDR3 loop reads CATTGQLNTEAFF. The DNA of the CDR3 is TGTGCCACCACCGGACAGTTGAACACTGAAGCTTTCTTT. The chain couples TRBV19 to TRBJ1-1; D might be TRBD1 (6 bases). The CDR3 sequence is 13 residues long. Germline V gene lookup returns CDR1 LNHDA and CDR2 SQIVND (reference sequence). V shed 10 bases and J shed 0 bases, with 12 bases lying between them.

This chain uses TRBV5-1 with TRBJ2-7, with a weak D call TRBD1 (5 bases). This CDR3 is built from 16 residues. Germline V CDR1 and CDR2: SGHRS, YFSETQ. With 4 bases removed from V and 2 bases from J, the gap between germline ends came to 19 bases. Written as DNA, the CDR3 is TGCGCCAGCAGCCGGCAAGGGGCGGACGCCCCCTACGAGCAGTACTTC. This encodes CASSRQGADAPYEQYF.

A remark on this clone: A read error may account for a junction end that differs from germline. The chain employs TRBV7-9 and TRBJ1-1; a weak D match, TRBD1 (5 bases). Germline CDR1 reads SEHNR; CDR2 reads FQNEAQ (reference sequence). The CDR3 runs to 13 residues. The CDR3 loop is CSSNFVGATEAFF. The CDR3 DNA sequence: TGTTCCAGCAACTTTGTAGGGGCCACTGAAGCTTTCTTT.

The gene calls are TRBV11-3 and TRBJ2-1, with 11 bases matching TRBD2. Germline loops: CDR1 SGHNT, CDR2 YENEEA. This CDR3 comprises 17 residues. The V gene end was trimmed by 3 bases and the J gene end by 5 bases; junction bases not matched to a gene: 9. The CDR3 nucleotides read TGTGCCAGCAGCTTGGACATAGCGGGGGGGGGCCACAATGAGCAGTTCTTC. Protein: CASSLDIAGGGHNEQFF.

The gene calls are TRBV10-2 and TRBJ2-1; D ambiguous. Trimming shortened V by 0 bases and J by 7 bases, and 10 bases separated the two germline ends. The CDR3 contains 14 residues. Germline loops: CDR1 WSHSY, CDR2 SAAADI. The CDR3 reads CASSESTQKNEQFF. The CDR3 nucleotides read TGCGCCAGCAGTGAGTCAACCCAGAAGAATGAGCAGTTCTTC.

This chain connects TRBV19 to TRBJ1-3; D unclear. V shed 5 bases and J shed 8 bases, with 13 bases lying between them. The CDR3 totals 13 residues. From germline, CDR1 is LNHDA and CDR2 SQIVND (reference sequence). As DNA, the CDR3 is TGTGCCAGTAGTCTTGCGCGGGGAGACACCATATATTTT. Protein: CASSLARGDTIYF.

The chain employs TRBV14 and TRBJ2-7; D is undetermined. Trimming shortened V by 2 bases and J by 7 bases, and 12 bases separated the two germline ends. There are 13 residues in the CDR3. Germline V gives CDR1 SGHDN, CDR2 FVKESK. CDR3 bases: TGTGCCAGCAGCCAATCCCTCACGAGGGAGCAGTACTTC. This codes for CASSQSLTREQYF.

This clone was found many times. The CDR3 region has the DNA TGTGCCAGCAGCAAGGTTGGGCCCACCGGGGAGCTGTTTTTT. It encodes CASSKVGPTGELFF. J is TRBJ2-2 and V is TRBV21-1; TRBD1, as called in the table, went unchecked against the DNA. TRBV21-1 is designated a pseudogene. The CDR3 contains 14 residues.

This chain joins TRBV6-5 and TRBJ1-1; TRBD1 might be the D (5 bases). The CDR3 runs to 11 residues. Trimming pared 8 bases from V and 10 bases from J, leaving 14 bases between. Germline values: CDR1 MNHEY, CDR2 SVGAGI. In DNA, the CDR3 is TGTGCCAGCGGGCCTGGGGGAGGAGCTTTCTTT. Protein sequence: CASGPGGGAFF.